A single sample gave rise to the 25 T cell receptor beta chains below, sequenced in a study of post-analysis software for immune sequencing data. Study observations and caveats: Five or six TRBV segments were more frequent in patients than controls; TRBV5-6, TRBV5-1 and TRBV20-1 belonged to this group.

Incorporated into the TCR beta cDNA libraries were unique molecular identifiers, which served to reduce PCR and sequencing biases. TCRdb analysed the PCR reads with MiXCR anew, one entry per CDR3 protein. The table lists approximately 730,000 distinct CDR3 sequences, approximately 30% of them singletons. Their target antigens are unknown. Specimen: blood. These receptors came from a girl aged 5 to 17 with multiple sclerosis.

Only a few counts were recorded for this clonotype. The chain employs TRBV20-1 and TRBJ2-3, with 7 bases that match TRBD1. Trimming removed 3 bases from V and 2 bases from J; junction bases left unmatched: 11. The CDR3 sequence is 16 residues long. Germline V gene sequence: CDR1 DFQATT, CDR2 SNEGSKA (reference sequence). Here the CDR3 reads CSARETGRIITDTQYF. The CDR3 DNA is TGCAGTGCTAGGGAGACAGGGAGAATCATCACAGATACGCAGTATTTT.

V is TRBV20-1 and J is TRBJ2-5, with TRBD1 identical over 7 bases. The germline V gene encodes CDR1 DFQATT and CDR2 SNEGSKA (reference sequence). The CDR3 has 13 residues. V lost 7 bases, J lost 4 bases, and 9 bases stayed unmatched. In DNA form, the CDR3 reads TGCAGTGTACGCGAGGGGGCGGGAGAGACCCAGTACTTC. Translating it yields CSVREGAGETQYF.

A remark on this clonotype: A much bigger clone sits one base away, suggesting this may be a read error. This sequence joins TRBV28 and TRBJ2-7, with D possibly being TRBD2 (5 bases). Looked up from germline, CDR1 is MDHEN and CDR2 is SYDVKM. This CDR3 spans 12 amino acids. Trimming cost V 8 bases and J 2 bases, with 10 bases left between them. In DNA, the CDR3 is TGTGCCAGCTCGAGGAGGCCCTACGAGCAGTACTTC. This encodes CASSRRPYEQYF.

This clonotype was counted a few times. The chain employs TRBV7-2 and TRBJ2-7; 13 bases fit TRBD2. Germline CDR1 is SGHTA and CDR2 is FQGNSA. V was clipped by 0 bases and J by 6 bases; unmatched bases: 11. This CDR3 has 18 residues. The CDR3: CASSLARWTSGGPSEQYF. CDR3 nucleotides: TGTGCCAGCAGCTTAGCGCGCTGGACTAGCGGGGGCCCCTCCGAGCAGTACTTC. Filled out from reference TRBV7-2 and TRBJ2-7, the complete variable domain reads GAGVSQSPSNKVTEKGKDVELRCDPISGHTALYWYRQSLGQGLEFLIYFQGNSAPDKSGLPSDRFSAERTGGSVSTLTIQRTQQEDSAVYLCASSLARWTSGGPSEQYFGPGTRLTVT.

The chain is built from TRBV7-6 and TRBJ1-2; no clear D gene. The V end was cut by 1 base, the J end by 3 bases, with 9 bases between. The CDR3 has 14 amino acids. CDR1 is SGHVS and CDR2 is FNYEAQ in the germline V gene. The CDR3: CASSLGLRDYGYTF. In DNA form, the CDR3 reads TGTGCCAGCAGCTTAGGTTTGAGGGACTATGGCTACACCTTC. Based on the CDR3 plus reference TRBV7-6 and TRBJ1-2, the full variable domain is GAGVSQSPRYKVTKRGQDVALRCDPISGHVSLYWYRQALGQGPEFLTYFNYEAQQDKSGLPNDRFSAERPEGSISTLTIQRTEQRDSAMYRCASSLGLRDYGYTFGSGTRLTVV.

Concerning this clonotype: A much more abundant neighbour one base away suggests this may be a read error. The J gene is TRBJ2-1, the V gene TRBV20-1; D is tentatively TRBD1 or TRBD2 (5 bases each). Judging by the DNA end, TRBJ2-7 fits better; the J call may be wrong. The V gene's germline CDR1 is DFQATT and CDR2 SNEGSKA (reference sequence). The CDR3 runs to 14 residues. For the CDR3, the DNA is TGCAGTGCTACCCGGGACGGGAACTACAATGAGCAGTACTTC. Translating gives CSATRDGNYNEQYF.

This clonotype was counted at least ten times. The rearrangement joins TRBV27 to TRBJ2-5, with D possibly matching TRBD2 (6 bases). Deletions cut 6 bases from V and 2 bases from J, with 13 bases between. Germline CDR1 MNHEY, CDR2 SMNVEV (reference sequence). The CDR3 covers 14 residues. The DNA for the CDR3 is TGTGCCAGCAGCGGCGGGACTTTTCAAGAGACCCAGTACTTC. It specifies CASSGGTFQETQYF.

The rearrangement joins TRBV4-2 to TRBJ1-2; TRBD1 matches at 8 bases. Germline trimming cut 4 bases from V and 3 bases from J; bases unmatched to any gene: 7. CDR1 is LGHNA, CDR2 YNFKEQ, per germline. The CDR3 contains 15 residues. In DNA, the CDR3 is TGTGCCAGCAGCCCACAGACAGGGGCGGACTATGGCTACACCTTC. Its protein is CASSPQTGADYGYTF.

The gene calls are TRBV18 and TRBJ2-7; tentatively, D is TRBD2 (5 bases). The V gene lost 3 bases and the J gene lost 4 bases, with 13 bases spanning the gap. The CDR3 is made up of 14 amino acids. Germline V gene lookup returns CDR1 KGHSH and CDR2 LQKENI. The CDR3 region has the DNA TGTGCCAGCTCACCTGGGAGAGGTGGGTACGAGCAGTACTTC. Its protein is CASSPGRGGYEQYF. Supplemented by reference TRBV18 and TRBJ2-7, the full variable domain reads NAGVMQNPRHLVRRRGQEARLRCSPMKGHSHVYWYRQLPEEGLKFMVYLQKENIIDESGMPKERFSAEFPKEGPSILRIQQVVRGDSAAYFCASSPGRGGYEQYFGPGTRLTVT.

Worth noting for this clonotype: Relative to the germline gene, one junction end is altered; a read error may explain this. This sequence joins TRBV27 and TRBJ1-1; TRBD1 aligns across 10 bases. The CDR3 runs 16 residues. The germline CDR1 and CDR2 sequences are MNHEY and SMNVEV (reference sequence). CDR3 sequence: CTSSLGVTGGAFEAFF. In DNA, the CDR3 is TGTACCAGCAGCTTGGGGGTGACAGGGGGCGCTTTTGAAGCTTTCTTT.

The J gene is TRBJ2-7, the V gene TRBV28, with TRBD1 as a possible D gene (5 bases). V was trimmed by 3 bases and J by 3 bases, leaving 9 bases between them. This CDR3 region has 13 residues. Per the germline V gene, CDR1 is MDHEN and CDR2 is SYDVKM. The CDR3 nucleotides are TGTGCCAGCAGTTTGACAGTTCTCTACGAGCAGTACTTC. Translating gives CASSLTVLYEQYF.

J is TRBJ2-5 and V is TRBV15; 7 bases map to TRBD2. This CDR3 region has 13 residues. The ends lost 3 bases at V and 5 bases at J; junction bases unmatched: 3. Germline lookup yields CDR1 LNHNV and CDR2 YYDKDF (reference sequence). The CDR3 nucleotides read TGTGCCACCAGCAGCCTCGGGGGGGAGACCCAGTACTTC. This codes for CATSSLGGETQYF.

The sample holds a few counts of this clonotype. The V and J genes are TRBV20-1 and TRBJ2-2; 7 positions agree with TRBD2. Looked up from germline, CDR1 is DFQATT and CDR2 is SNEGSKA (reference sequence). The CDR3 spans 14 residues. After removal of 5 bases from V and 6 bases from J, the junction contained 9 bases not matched to a gene. Written as DNA, the CDR3 is TGCAGTGCTGGAGTGGGGGGAGGGCCCGGGGAGCTGTTTTTT. Translated, it gives CSAGVGGGPGELFF.

The CDR3 is CATSDPPREDTQYF. The CDR3 nucleotides are TGTGCCACCAGTGATCCGCCTAGGGAAGATACGCAGTATTTT. The chain recombines TRBV24-1 with TRBJ2-3; D is uncertain. The germline gives CDR1 KGHDR, CDR2 SFDVKD. Trimming stripped 3 bases from V and 5 bases from J, with 11 bases between. The length of the CDR3 is 14 residues.

This clonotype was seen once. The rearrangement joins TRBV6-2 or TRBV6-3 to TRBJ2-1; 12 positions match TRBD2. The CDR3 is 14 residues long. The germline CDR1 and CDR2 sequences are MNHEY and SVGEGT. V lost 6 bases and J lost 7; bases outside the gene matches: 4. The CDR3 region has the DNA TGTGCCAGCAGGTACACTAGCGGGGGGAATGAGCAGTTCTTC. Encoded protein: CASRYTSGGNEQFF.

This rearrangement joins TRBV4-3 to TRBJ2-4, with TRBD1 matching 7 bases. V trimming: 4 bases; J trimming: 13 bases; junction bases outside the gene matches: 10. This CDR3 comprises 13 residues. Germline V gene data show CDR1 as LGHNA and CDR2 as YSLEER. CDR3 bases: TGCGCCAGCAGCCGAGGGACAGCCCAGGAGCAGTACTTC. Its translation is CASSRGTAQEQYF.

This clonotype appeared a few times. The rearrangement links TRBV5-1 to TRBJ2-7, with TRBD2 matching 13 bases. With V trimmed by 4 bases and J by 5 bases, 6 bases remained unmatched. Germline V gene sequence: CDR1 SGHRS, CDR2 YFSETQ. This CDR3 region has 15 residues. CDR3 protein: CASSPGGLAGDEQYF. Here the CDR3 DNA reads TGCGCCAGCAGCCCGGGAGGACTAGCGGGAGACGAGCAGTACTTC.

This sequence joins TRBV11-3 and TRBJ2-5, with D unresolved. CDR3 length equals 13 residues. V shed 2 bases and J shed 7 bases, with 11 bases lying between them. Germline loops: CDR1 SGHNT, CDR2 YENEEA. The CDR3 loop is CASSLTSEGTQYF. The CDR3 DNA is TGTGCCAGCAGCTTAACGTCCGAAGGGACCCAGTACTTC.

This clonotype was seen a few times. The chain combines TRBV12-3 or TRBV12-4 with TRBJ1-2; D is unclear. The CDR3 sequence is 12 residues long. Trimming took 6 bases from V and 8 from J, leaving 13 bases between them. Here the CDR3 DNA reads TGTGCCAGCAGGCTATCTGGAGGGGGCTACACCTTC. Its translation: CASRLSGGGYTF.

This clonotype turned up a few times. One junction end disagrees with the germline gene, perhaps due to a read error. The chain recombines TRBV7-2 with TRBJ2-5; 9 nucleotides agree with TRBD1. CDR3 length equals 15 residues. Germline V gene lookup returns CDR1 SGHTA and CDR2 FQGNSA. CDR3 DNA sequence: TGTGCCAGTAGCTTAGACAGGGGGAAGGGGGAGACCCAGTACTTC. This encodes CASSLDRGKGETQYF. Full variable domain (rest looked up from reference TRBV7-2 and TRBJ2-5): GAGVSQSPSNKVTEKGKDVELRCDPISGHTALYWYRQSLGQGLEFLIYFQGNSAPDKSGLPSDRFSAERTGGSVSTLTIQRTQQEDSAVYLCASSLDRGKGETQYFGPGTRLLVL.

This clonotype was counted only a few times. The chain links TRBV7-2 to TRBJ1-1; possible D gene TRBD1, 6 bases. Trimming shortened V by 1 base and J by 6 bases, and 9 bases separated the two germline ends. The CDR3 is 13 amino acids. From germline, CDR1 is SGHTA and CDR2 FQGNSA. The CDR3 coding sequence is TGTGCCAGCAGCTTAGGGTGGACAGCTGAAGCTTTCTTT. This codes for CASSLGWTAEAFF.

The chain employs TRBV6-5 and TRBJ2-5; either TRBD1 or TRBD2 may fit D (5 bases each). The CDR3 contains 16 residues. V was clipped by 0 bases and J by 4 bases, with 15 bases between them. Germline values: CDR1 MNHEY, CDR2 SVGAGI. CDR3 loop: CASSYSLRGLGETQYF. In DNA form, the CDR3 reads TGTGCCAGCAGTTACTCCCTGAGGGGCCTGGGAGAGACCCAGTACTTC.

Of note for this clonotype: A much larger clone differs from this one at a single base, so this may be a read error. The chain employs TRBV20-1 and TRBJ2-5; maybe TRBD2 (6 bases). This CDR3 has 13 amino acids. CDR1 and CDR2 from the germline V gene are DFQATT and SNEGSKA (reference sequence). V was cut by 1 base and J by 4 bases, with 10 bases left in between. The CDR3 spells CSARAGVGETQYF. The CDR3 DNA follows: TGCAGTGCTAGAGCGGGGGTTGGAGAGACCCAGTACTTC.

V and J are TRBV3-1 and TRBJ1-2; TRBD1 might be the D (5 bases). Trimming pared 3 bases from V and 4 bases from J, leaving 12 bases between. Germline values: CDR1 LGHDT, CDR2 YNNKEL (reference sequence). The CDR3 totals 14 residues. The CDR3 nucleotides are TGTGCCAGCAGCCACGAATGGGACGGCTATGGCTACACCTTC. Translating it yields CASSHEWDGYGYTF. The full variable domain, completed using reference TRBV3-1 and TRBJ1-2, is DTAVSQTPKYLVTQMGNDKSIKCEQNLGHDTMYWYKQDSKKFLKIMFSYNNKELIINETVPNRFSPKSPDKAHLNLHINSLELGDSAVYFCASSHEWDGYGYTFGSGTRLTVV.

The chain employs TRBV11-3 and TRBJ2-1; 12 bases are shared with TRBD2. CDR1 and CDR2 (germline): SGHNT, YENEEA. The junction had 8 bases not matched to a gene; V was cut back by 1 base and J by 1 base. This CDR3 spans 19 amino acids. CDR3 sequence: CASSLGASGRAWSYNEQFF. In DNA form, the CDR3 reads TGTGCCAGCAGCTTAGGGGCTAGCGGGAGGGCCTGGTCCTACAATGAGCAGTTCTTC.